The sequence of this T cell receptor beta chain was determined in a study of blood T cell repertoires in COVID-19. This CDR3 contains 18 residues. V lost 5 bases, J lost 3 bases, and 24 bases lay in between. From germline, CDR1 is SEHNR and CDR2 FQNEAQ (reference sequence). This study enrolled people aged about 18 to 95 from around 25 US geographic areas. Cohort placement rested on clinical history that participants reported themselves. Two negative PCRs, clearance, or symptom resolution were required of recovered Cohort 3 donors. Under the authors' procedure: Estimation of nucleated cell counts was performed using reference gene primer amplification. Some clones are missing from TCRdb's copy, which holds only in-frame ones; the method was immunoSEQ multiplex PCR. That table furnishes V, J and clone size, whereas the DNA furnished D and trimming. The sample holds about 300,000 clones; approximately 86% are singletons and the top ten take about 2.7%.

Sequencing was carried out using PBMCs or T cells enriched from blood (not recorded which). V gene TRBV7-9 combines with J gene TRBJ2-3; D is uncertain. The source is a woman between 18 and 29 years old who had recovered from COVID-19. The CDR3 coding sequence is TGTGCCAGCAGCCCAGGCTCCCTTTCGGCAGCACTGACAGATACGCAGTATTTT. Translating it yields CASSPGSLSAALTDTQYF.